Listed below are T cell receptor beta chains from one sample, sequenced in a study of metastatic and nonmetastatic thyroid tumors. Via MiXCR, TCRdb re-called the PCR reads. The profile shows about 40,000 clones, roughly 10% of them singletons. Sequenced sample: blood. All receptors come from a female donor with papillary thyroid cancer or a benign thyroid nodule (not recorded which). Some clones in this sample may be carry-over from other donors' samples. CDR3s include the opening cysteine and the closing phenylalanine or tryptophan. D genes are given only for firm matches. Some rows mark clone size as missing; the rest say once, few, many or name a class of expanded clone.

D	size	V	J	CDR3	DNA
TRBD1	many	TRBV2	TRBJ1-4	CASSDSQGVTNEKLFF	TGTGCCAGCAGTGACAGCCAGGGGGTAACTAATGAAAAACTGTTTTTT
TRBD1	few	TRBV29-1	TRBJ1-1	CSVGTGRTEAFF	TGCAGCGTTGGGACAGGGAGGACTGAAGCTTTCTTT
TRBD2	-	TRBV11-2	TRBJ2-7	CASSLSLLAGGDEQYF	TGTGCCAGCAGCTTATCCCTCCTAGCGGGAGGGGACGAGCAGTACTTC
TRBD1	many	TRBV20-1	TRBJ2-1	CSANPLPGQGYNEQFF	TGCAGTGCTAACCCACTTCCGGGACAGGGGTACAATGAGCAGTTCTTC
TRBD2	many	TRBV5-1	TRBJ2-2	CASSWSGSGTGELFF	TGCGCCAGCAGCTGGAGCGGGAGTGGCACCGGGGAGCTGTTTTTT
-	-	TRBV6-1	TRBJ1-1	CAISRGGANTEASF	TGTGCCATCAGTAGGGGAGGAGCGAACACTGAAGCTTCCTTT
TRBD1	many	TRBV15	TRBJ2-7	CATSRKAGGSYEQYF	TGTGCCACCAGCAGAAAAGCAGGGGGCTCCTACGAGCAGTACTTC
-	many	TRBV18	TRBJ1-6	CASSPPPGSGNSPLHF	TGTGCCAGCTCACCACCGCCCGGGTCCGGTAATTCACCCCTCCACTTT
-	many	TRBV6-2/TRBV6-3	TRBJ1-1	CASSRVWNTEAFF	TGTGCCAGCAGCCGCGTTTGGAACACTGAAGCTTTCTTT
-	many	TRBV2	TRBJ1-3	CASTRAGGGNTIYF	TGTGCCAGCACCCGAGCAGGTGGAGGAAACACCATATATTTT
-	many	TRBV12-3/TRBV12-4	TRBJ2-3	CASSLPERGKDTQYF	TGTGCCAGCAGTTTACCGGAGAGGGGTAAAGATACGCAGTATTTT
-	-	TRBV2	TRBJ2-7	CASSEWSCTYEQYF	TGCGCCAGCAGTGAATGGAGCTGTACCTACGAGCAGTACTTC
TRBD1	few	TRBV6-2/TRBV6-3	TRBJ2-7	CASSYDRVNYYEQYF	TGTGCCAGCAGTTATGACAGGGTAAATTACTACGAGCAGTACTTC
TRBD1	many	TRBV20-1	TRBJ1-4	CSARKTGSQKLFF	TGCAGTGCGCGGAAGACAGGGTCTCAAAAACTGTTTTTT
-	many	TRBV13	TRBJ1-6	CASSSRVLGSPLHF	TGTGCCAGCAGCTCTCGGGTACTCGGATCACCCCTCCACTTT
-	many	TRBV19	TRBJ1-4	CASSTTGRREKLFF	TGTGCCAGTAGTACTACAGGGCGGAGGGAAAAACTGTTTTTT
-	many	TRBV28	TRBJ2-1	CASSLRRTGQFF	TGTGCCAGCAGTTTACGGAGAACAGGGCAGTTCTTC
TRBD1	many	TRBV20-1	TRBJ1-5	CSARTGWRQPQHF	TGCAGTGCTAGGACAGGGTGGAGGCAGCCCCAGCATTTT
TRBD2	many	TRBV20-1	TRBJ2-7	CSARSPLADSLYEQYF	TGCAGTGCTAGGTCTCCCCTAGCGGACTCTCTCTACGAGCAGTACTTC
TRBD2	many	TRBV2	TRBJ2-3	CASSDAGVSTDTQYF	TGTGCCAGCAGTGACGCGGGAGTGAGCACAGATACGCAGTATTTT
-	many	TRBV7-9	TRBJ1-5	CASSLPDQPQHF	TGTGCCAGCAGCTTACCGGATCAGCCCCAGCATTTT
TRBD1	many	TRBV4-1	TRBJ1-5	CASSLGTGASNQPQHF	TGCGCCAGCAGCCTGGGGACAGGGGCGAGCAATCAGCCCCAGCATTTT
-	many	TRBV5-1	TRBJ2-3	CASSASDGDTQYF	TGCGCCAGCAGCGCGTCGGATGGAGATACGCAGTATTTT
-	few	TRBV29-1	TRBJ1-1	CSYSKGTNTEAFF	TGCAGCTATAGTAAGGGAACGAACACTGAAGCTTTCTTT
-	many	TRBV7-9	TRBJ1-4	CASSFAPGTLFF	TGTGCCAGCAGCTTTGCACCCGGGACGCTGTTTTTT
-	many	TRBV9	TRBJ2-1	CASSVFGSNTYNEQFF	TGTGCCAGCAGCGTATTCGGGTCGAACACCTACAATGAGCAGTTCTTC
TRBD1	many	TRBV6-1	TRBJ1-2	CASSLQGADGYTF	TGTGCCAGCAGCCTACAGGGGGCTGATGGCTACACCTTC
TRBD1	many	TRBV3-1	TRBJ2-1	CASSQPDRGSYNEQFF	TGTGCCAGCAGCCAACCCGACAGGGGTTCCTACAATGAGCAGTTCTTC
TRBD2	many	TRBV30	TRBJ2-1	CAWSVSSGSNEQFF	TGTGCCTGGAGTGTATCTAGCGGGAGCAATGAGCAGTTCTTC
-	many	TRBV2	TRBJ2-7	CASSVEGSDYEQYF	TGTGCCAGCAGTGTCGAGGGCTCTGATTACGAGCAGTACTTC
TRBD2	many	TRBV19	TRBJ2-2	CASRGRAGELFF	TGTGCCAGTAGGGGGAGGGCCGGGGAGCTGTTTTTT
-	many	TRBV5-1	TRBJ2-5	CASSLAETQYF	TGCGCCAGCAGCTTGGCTGAGACCCAGTACTTC
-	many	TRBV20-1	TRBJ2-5	CSASTGTRETQYF	TGCAGTGCCTCGACAGGTACCCGGGAGACCCAGTACTTC
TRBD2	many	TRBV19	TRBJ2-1	CASKRLAGVGEQFF	TGTGCCAGTAAGAGACTAGCGGGAGTGGGGGAGCAGTTCTTC
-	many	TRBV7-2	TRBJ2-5	CASSPQETQYF	TGTGCCAGCAGCCCACAAGAGACCCAGTACTTC
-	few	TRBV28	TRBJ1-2	CASSFSGDRYTF	TGTGCCAGTAGTTTTTCAGGGGATCGCTACACCTTC
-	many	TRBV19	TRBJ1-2	CASTPTAPGFAWGYTF	TGTGCCAGTACCCCGACAGCCCCAGGCTTTGCGTGGGGCTACACCTTC
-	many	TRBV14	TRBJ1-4	CASSQQGVLPNEKLFF	TGTGCCAGCAGCCAGCAGGGAGTTTTGCCTAATGAAAAACTGTTTTTT
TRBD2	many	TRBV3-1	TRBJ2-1	CASSQGAGGINEQFF	TGTGCCAGCAGCCAAGGAGCGGGAGGTATCAATGAGCAGTTCTTC
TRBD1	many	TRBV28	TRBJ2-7	CASSFLNPGQGHEQYF	TGTGCCAGCAGTTTTCTCAACCCGGGACAGGGGCACGAGCAGTACTTC
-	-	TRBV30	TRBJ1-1	CAWSLDLQGTTEAFF	TGTGCCTGGAGCCTGGACCTGCAGGGTACCACTGAAGCTTTCTTT